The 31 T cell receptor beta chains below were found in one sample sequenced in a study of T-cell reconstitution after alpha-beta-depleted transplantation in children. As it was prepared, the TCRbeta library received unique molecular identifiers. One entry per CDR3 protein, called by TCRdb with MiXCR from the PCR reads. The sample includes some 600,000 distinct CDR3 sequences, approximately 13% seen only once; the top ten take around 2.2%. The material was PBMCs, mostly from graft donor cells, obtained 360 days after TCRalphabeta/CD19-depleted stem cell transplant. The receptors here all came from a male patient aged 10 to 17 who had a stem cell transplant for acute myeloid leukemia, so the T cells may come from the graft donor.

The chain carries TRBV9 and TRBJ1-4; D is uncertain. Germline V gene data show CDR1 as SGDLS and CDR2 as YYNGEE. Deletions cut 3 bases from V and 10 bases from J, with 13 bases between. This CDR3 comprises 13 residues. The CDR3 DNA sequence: TGTGCCAGCAGCGAGGACGGGCAGGCAAAACTGTTTTTT. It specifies CASSEDGQAKLFF.

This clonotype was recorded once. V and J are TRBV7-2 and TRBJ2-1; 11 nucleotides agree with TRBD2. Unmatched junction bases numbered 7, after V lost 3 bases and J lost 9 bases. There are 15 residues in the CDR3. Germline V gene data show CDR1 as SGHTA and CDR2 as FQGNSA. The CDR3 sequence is CASSFGTSGLGEQFF. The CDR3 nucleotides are TGTGCCAGCAGCTTCGGGACTAGCGGCCTAGGTGAGCAGTTCTTC.

The CDR3 reads CSVHRDIYEQYF. CDR3 nucleotide sequence: TGCAGCGTTCACAGGGATATCTACGAGCAGTACTTC. The rearrangement uses TRBV29-1 and TRBJ2-7, with TRBD1 as a possible D gene (6 bases). The germline V gene encodes CDR1 SQVTM and CDR2 ANQGSEA. Between the trimmed V and J ends, which lost 5 bases and 3 bases, there was a span of 11 bases. The CDR3 loop spans 12 amino acids.

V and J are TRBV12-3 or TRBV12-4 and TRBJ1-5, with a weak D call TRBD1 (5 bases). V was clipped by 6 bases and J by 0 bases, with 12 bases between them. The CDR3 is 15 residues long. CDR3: CASSPGLISNQPQHF. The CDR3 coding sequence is TGTGCCAGCAGCCCAGGGTTAATTAGCAATCAGCCCCAGCATTTT.

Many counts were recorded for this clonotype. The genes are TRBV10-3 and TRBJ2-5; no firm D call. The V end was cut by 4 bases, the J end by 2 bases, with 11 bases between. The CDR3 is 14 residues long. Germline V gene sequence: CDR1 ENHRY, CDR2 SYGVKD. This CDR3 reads CAISVRLMQETQYF. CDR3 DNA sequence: TGTGCCATCAGTGTAAGGTTGATGCAAGAGACCCAGTACTTC.

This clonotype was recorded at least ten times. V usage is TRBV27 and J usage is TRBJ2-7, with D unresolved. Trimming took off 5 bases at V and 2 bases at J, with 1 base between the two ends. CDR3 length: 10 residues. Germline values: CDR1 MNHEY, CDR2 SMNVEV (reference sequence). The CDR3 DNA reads TGTGCCAGCAGTACCTACGAGCAGTACTTC. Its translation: CASSTYEQYF.

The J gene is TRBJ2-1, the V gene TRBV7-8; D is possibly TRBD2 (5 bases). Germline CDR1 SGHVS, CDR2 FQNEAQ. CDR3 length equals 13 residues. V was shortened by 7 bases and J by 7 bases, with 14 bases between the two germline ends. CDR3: CASNSRRGNEQFF. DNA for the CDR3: TGTGCCAGCAACTCCCGTCGGGGTAATGAGCAGTTCTTC.

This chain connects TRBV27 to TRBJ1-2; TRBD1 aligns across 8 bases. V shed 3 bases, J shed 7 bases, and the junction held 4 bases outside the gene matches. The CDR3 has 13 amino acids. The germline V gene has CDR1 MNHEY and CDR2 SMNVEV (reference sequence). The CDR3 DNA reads TGTGCCAGCAGTTTTTCGACAGGGGCTGGCTACACCTTC. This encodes CASSFSTGAGYTF.

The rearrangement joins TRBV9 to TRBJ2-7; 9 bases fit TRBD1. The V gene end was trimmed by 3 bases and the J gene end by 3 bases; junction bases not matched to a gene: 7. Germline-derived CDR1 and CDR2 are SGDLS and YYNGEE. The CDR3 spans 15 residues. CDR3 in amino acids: CASSATTGGVYEQYF. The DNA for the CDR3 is TGTGCCAGCAGCGCTACTACAGGGGGCGTCTACGAGCAGTACTTC.

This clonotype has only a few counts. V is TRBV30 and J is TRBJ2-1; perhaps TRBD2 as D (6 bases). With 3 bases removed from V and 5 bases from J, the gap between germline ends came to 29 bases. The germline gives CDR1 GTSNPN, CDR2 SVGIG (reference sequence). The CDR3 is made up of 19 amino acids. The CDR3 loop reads CAWRAPPARGGGGHNEQFF. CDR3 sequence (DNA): TGTGCCTGGAGGGCCCCTCCGGCGCGGGGTGGCGGAGGACACAATGAGCAGTTCTTC. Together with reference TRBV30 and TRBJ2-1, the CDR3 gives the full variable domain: SQTIHQWPATLVQPVGSPLSLECTVEGTSNPNLYWYRQAAGRGLQLLFYSVGIGQISSEVPQNLSASRPQDRQFILSSKKLLLSDSGFYLCAWRAPPARGGGGHNEQFFGPGTRLTVL.

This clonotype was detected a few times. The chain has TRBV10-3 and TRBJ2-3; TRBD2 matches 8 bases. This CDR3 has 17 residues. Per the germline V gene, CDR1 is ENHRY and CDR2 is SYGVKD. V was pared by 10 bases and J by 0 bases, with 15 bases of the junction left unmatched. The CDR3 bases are TGTGCCACCGAGCTGGCGGGAGGACGAACCAGCACAGATACGCAGTATTTT. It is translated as CATELAGGRTSTDTQYF.

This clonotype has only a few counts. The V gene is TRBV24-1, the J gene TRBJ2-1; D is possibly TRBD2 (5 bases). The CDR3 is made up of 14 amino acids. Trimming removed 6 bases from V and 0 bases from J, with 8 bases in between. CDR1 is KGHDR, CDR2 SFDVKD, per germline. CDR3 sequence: CATSPRASYNEQFF. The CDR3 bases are TGTGCCACCAGTCCGCGGGCCTCCTACAATGAGCAGTTCTTC.

As DNA, the CDR3 is TGCGCCAGCAGTCAATCGAAGGTATCACGGGACCCATTCAATGAGCAGTTCTTC. Encoded protein: CASSQSKVSRDPFNEQFF. V usage is TRBV23-1 and J usage is TRBJ2-1; either TRBD1 or TRBD2 may supply D (5 bases each). TRBV23-1 is sorted into the ORF group, with uncertain function. The CDR3 has 18 residues. Trimming removed 0 bases from V and 6 bases from J, with 21 bases in between.

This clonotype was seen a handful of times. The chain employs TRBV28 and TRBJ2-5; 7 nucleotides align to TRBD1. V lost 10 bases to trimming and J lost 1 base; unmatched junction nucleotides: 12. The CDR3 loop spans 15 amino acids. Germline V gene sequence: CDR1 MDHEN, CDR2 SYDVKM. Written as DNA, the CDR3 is TGTGCCACCAAAGCCCGACAGGGCCCCCAAGAGACCCAGTACTTC. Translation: CATKARQGPQETQYF.

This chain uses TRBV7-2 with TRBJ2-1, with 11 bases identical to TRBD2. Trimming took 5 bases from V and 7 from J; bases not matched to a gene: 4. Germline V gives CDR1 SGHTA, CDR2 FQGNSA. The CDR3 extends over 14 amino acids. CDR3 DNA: TGTGCCAGCAGCCCGGGACTAGCGGAGAATGAGCAGTTCTTC. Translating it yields CASSPGLAENEQFF.

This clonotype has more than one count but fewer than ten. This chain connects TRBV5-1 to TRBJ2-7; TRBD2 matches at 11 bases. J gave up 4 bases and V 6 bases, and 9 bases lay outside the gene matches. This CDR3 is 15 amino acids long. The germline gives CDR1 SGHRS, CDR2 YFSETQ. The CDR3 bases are TGCGCCAGCAACCACCGACTAGCGGGGATTTACGAGCAGTACTTC. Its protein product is CASNHRLAGIYEQYF.

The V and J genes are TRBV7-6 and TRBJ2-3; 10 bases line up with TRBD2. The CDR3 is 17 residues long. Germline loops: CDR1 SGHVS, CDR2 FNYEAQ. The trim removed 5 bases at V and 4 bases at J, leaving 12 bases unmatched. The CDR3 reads CASSPQGLAGVPDTQYF. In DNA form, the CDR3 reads TGTGCCAGCAGCCCCCAGGGCCTAGCGGGAGTCCCAGATACGCAGTATTTT.

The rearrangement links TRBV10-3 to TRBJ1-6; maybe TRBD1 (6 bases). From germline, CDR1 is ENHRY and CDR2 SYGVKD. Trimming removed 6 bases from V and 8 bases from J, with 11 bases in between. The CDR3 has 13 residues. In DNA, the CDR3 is TGTGCCATCAGGGACAGCAGAGATTCACCCCTCCACTTT. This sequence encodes CAIRDSRDSPLHF.

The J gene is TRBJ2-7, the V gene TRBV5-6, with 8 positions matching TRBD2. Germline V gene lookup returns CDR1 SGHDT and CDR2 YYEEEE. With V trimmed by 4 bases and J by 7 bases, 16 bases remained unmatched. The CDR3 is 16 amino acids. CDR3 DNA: TGTGCCAGCAGCCTACGTATAGCGGGACCGCCCCAAGAGCAGTACTTC. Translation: CASSLRIAGPPQEQYF.

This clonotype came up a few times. The CDR3 spells CASSAYILSYEQYF. CDR3 in DNA: TGTGCCAGCAGCGCCTATATTCTTAGTTACGAGCAGTACTTC. The chain combines TRBV7-2 with TRBJ2-7; D is uncertain. Between the trimmed V and J ends, which lost 5 bases and 4 bases, there was a span of 15 bases. From germline, CDR1 is SGHTA and CDR2 FQGNSA. The CDR3 totals 14 residues.

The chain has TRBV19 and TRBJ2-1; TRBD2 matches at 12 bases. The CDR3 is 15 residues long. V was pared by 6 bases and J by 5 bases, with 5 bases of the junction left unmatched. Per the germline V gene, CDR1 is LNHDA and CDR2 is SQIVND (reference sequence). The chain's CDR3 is CASRLTSGRNNEQFF. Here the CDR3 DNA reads TGTGCCAGTAGATTGACTAGCGGGAGAAACAATGAGCAGTTCTTC.

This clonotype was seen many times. For the CDR3, the DNA is TGTGCCAGCAGCCCAGGTGGGACTAGCGTTGCAGATACGCAGTATTTT. Protein sequence: CASSPGGTSVADTQYF. The chain employs TRBV7-9 and TRBJ2-3; the match to TRBD2 covers 10 bases. Germline lookup yields CDR1 SEHNR and CDR2 FQNEAQ (reference sequence). The CDR3 has 16 amino acids. Trimming took 5 bases from V and 4 from J; bases not matched to a gene: 9.

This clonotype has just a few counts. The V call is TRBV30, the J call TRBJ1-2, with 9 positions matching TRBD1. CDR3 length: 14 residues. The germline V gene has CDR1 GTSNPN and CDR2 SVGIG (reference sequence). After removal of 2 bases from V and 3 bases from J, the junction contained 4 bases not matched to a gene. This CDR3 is CAWSLGQGDYGYTF. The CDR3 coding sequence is TGTGCCTGGAGTTTGGGACAGGGCGACTATGGCTACACCTTC.

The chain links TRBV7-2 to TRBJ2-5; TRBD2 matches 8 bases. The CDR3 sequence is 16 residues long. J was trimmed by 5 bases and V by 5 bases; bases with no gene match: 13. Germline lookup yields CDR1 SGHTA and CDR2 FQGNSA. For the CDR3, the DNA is TGTGCCAGCAGCACCCGACTAGCGATGGGAGGGGAGACCCAGTACTTC. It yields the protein CASSTRLAMGGETQYF.

The CDR3 nucleotides read TGCAGCGTTTGGGACAATGAGCAGTTCTTC. Residues: CSVWDNEQFF. The chain combines TRBV29-1 with TRBJ2-1; D gene ambiguous. CDR1 SQVTM and CDR2 ANQGSEA come from the germline V gene. The CDR3 has 10 amino acids. Trimming took off 5 bases at V and 5 bases at J, with 4 bases between the two ends.

The CDR3 region has the DNA TGCAGTGCTCGGAGGGTGGCCAGCCGAAACAATGAGCAGTTCTTC. Encoded protein: CSARRVASRNNEQFF. The rearrangement joins TRBV20-1 to TRBJ2-1; D is perhaps TRBD2 (6 bases). The CDR3 runs 15 residues. V was shortened by 5 bases and J by 5 bases, with 19 bases between the two germline ends. Germline CDR1 is DFQATT and CDR2 is SNEGSKA (reference sequence).

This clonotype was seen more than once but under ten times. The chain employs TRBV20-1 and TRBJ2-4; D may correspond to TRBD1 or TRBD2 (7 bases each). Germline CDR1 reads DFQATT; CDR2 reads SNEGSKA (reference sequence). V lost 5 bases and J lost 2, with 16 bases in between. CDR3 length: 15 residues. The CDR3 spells CSAAGGGDTKNIQYF. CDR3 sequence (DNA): TGCAGTGCTGCAGGGGGAGGGGATACCAAAAACATTCAGTACTTC.

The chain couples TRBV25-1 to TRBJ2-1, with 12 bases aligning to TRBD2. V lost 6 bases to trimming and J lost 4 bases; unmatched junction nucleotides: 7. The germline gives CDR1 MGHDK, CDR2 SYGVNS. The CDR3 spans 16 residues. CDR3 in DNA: TGTGCCAGCAGCCTAGCGGGGGGGGGGATTTACAATGAGCAGTTCTTC. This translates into CASSLAGGGIYNEQFF.

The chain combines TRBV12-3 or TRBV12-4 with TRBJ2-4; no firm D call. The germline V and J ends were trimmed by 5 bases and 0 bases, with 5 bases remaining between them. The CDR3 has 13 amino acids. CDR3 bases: TGTGCCAGCAGTACCGGAGCCAAAAACATTCAGTACTTC. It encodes CASSTGAKNIQYF.

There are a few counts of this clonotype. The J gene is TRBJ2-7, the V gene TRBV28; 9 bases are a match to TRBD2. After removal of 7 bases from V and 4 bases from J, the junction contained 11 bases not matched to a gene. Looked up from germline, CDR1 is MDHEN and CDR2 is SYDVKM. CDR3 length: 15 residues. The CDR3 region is CASTPPAGGGYEQYF. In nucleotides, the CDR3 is TGTGCCAGCACCCCCCCCGCGGGAGGGGGATACGAGCAGTACTTC. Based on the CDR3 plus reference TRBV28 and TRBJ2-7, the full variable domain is DVKVTQSSRYLVKRTGEKVFLECVQDMDHENMFWYRQDPGLGLRLIYFSYDVKMKEKGDIPEGYSVSREKKERFSLILESASTNQTSMYLCASTPPAGGGYEQYFGPGTRLTVT.

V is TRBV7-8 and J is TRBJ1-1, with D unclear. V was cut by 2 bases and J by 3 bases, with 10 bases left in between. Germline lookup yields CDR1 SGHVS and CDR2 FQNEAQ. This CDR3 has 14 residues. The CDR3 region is CASSLSRRDTEAFF. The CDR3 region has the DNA TGTGCCAGCAGCTTAAGTAGAAGGGACACTGAAGCTTTCTTT.